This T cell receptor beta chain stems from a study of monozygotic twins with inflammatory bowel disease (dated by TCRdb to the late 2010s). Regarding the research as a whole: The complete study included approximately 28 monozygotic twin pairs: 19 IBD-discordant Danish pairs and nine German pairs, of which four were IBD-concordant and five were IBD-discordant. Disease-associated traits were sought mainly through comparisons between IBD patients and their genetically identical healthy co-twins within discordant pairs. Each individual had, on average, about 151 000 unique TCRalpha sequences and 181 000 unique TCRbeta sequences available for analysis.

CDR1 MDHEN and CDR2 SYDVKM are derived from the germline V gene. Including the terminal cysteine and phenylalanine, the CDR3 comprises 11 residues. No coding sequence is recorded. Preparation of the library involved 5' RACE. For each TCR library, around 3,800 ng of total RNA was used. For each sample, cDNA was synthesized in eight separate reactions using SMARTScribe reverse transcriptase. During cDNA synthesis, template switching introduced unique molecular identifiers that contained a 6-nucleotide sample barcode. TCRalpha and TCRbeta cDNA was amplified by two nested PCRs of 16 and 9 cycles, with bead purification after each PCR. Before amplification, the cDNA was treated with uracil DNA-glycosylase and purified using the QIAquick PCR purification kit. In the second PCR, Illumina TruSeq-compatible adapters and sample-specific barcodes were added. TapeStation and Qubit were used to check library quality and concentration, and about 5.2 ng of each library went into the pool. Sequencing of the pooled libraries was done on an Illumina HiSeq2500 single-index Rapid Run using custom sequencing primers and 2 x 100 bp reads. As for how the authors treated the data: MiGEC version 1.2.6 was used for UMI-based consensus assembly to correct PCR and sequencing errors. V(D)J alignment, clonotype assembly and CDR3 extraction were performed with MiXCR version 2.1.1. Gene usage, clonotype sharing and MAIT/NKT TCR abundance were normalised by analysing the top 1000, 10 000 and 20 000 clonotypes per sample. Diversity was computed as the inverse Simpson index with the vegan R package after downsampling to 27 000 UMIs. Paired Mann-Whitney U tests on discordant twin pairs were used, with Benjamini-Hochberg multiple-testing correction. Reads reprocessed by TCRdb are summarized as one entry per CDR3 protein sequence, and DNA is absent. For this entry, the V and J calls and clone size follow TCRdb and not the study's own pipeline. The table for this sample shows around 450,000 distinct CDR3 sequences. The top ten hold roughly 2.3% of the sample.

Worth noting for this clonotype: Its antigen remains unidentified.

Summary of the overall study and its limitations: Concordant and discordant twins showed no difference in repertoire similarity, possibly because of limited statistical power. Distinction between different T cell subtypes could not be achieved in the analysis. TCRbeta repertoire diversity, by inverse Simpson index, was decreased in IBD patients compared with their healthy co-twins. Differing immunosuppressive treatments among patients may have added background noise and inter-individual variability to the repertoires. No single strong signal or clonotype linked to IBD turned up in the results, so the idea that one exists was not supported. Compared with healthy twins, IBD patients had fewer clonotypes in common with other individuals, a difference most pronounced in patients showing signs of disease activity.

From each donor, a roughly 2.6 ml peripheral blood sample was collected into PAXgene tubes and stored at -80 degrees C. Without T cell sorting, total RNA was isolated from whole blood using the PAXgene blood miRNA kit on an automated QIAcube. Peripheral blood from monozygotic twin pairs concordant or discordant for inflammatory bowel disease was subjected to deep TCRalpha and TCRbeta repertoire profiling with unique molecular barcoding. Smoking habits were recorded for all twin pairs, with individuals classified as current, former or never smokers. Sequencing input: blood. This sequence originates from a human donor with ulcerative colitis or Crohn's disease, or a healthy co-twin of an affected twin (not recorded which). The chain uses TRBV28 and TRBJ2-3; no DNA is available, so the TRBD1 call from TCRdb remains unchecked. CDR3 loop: CASSFRGAQYF.